What follows is one T cell receptor (beta chain) and its context. The antigen is undetermined. MiXCR was run by TCRdb on the 5' RACE reads, yielding one entry per CDR3 protein. Here the sample spans 250,000 to 350,000 distinct CDR3 sequences, more than 15% being singletons. The sample belongs to a study of T-cell memory formation after mild COVID-19. Study at large: TCR clusters largely stayed donor specific. Broader study findings: Nothing confirmed that second-wave clones peaking on day 37 were specific for SARS-CoV-2. The study detected some responding clones in pre-infection memory, suggesting cross-reactive memory joined.

Between the trimmed V and J ends, which lost 5 bases and 4 bases, there was a span of 14 bases. The CDR3 consists of 13 residues. The germline CDR1 and CDR2 sequences are DFQATT and SNEGSKA (reference sequence). The V call is TRBV20-1, the J call TRBJ1-2; no clear D gene. Sequencing used PBMCs or a T cell subset sorted from them (not recorded which). The sequence came from a young man who had mild COVID-19 (a few samples of this study predate the infection). Cell type and time point are not known. The CDR3 DNA is TGCAGTGCTCGGGCGGATCGCCCCTATGGCTACACCTTC. This codes for CSARADRPYGYTF.